This T cell receptor (beta chain) derives from a study of blood T cells in healthy people across ages. V was clipped by 6 bases and J by 10 bases; unmatched bases: 15. CDR1 is DFQATT, CDR2 SNEGSKA, per germline (reference sequence). This CDR3 has 15 residues. Then a second PCR, running roughly 7 to 12 cycles, was carried out with a sample-barcoded 5' primer and a J-beta primer mix. TCRdb independently ran MiXCR on the 5' RACE reads; one entry per CDR3 protein. The sample includes roughly 2 million distinct CDR3 sequences, about 49% of them seen just once. The rearrangement uses TRBV20-1 and TRBJ2-1; 10 nucleotides match TRBD2. The specimen sequenced was blood. This sequence originates from a woman aged 40 to 49 in good health. The CDR3 sequence: CSALTSGGAGWEQFF. The CDR3 nucleotides read TGCAGTGCCTTGACCAGCGGGGGGGCAGGATGGGAGCAGTTCTTC.